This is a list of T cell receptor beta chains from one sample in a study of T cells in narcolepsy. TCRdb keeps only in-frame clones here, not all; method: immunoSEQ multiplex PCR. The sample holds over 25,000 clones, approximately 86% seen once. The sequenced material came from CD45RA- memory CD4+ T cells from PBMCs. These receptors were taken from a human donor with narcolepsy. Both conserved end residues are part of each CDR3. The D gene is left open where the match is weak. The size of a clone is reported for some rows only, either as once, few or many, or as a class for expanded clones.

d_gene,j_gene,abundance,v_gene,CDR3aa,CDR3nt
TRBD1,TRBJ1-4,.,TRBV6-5,CASRGGGAANEKLFF,TGTGCCAGCAGAGGAGGGGGCGCAGCTAATGAAAAACTGTTTTTT
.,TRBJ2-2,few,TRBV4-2,CASSQVHGGARTGELFF,TGTGCCAGCAGCCAAGTTCACGGGGGCGCGAGAACCGGGGAGCTGTTTTTT
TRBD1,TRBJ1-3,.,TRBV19,CASSTGQGRNTIYF,TGTGCCAGTAGTACCGGACAGGGGCGAAACACCATATATTTT
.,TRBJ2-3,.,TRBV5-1,CASTGESPDTQYF,TGCGCCAGCACAGGGGAAAGTCCAGATACGCAGTATTTT
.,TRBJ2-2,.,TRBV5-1,CASSLGGTKNTGELFF,TGCGCCAGCAGCTTGGGCGGTACCAAGAACACCGGGGAGCTGTTTTTT
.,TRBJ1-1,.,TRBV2,CASSGYTEAFF,TGTGCCAGCTCAGGGTACACTGAAGCTTTCTTT
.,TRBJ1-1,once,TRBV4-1,CASSHPDRNTEAFF,TGCGCCAGCAGCCATCCCGACAGGAACACTGAAGCTTTCTTT
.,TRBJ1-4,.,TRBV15,CATSRKQGNEKLFF,TGTGCCACCAGCAGAAAACAGGGCAATGAAAAACTGTTTTTT
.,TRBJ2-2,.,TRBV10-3,CAISSGSGELFF,TGTGCCATCAGCTCAGGGTCCGGGGAGCTGTTTTTT
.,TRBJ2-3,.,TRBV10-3,CAISTSGITDTQYF,.
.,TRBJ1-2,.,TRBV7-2,CASSFGWTARVLTF,TGTGCCAGCAGCTTCGGGTGGACAGCTCGCGTGTTAACCTTC
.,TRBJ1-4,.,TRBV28,CASSRPGGVDEKLFF,TGTGCCAGCAGCCGCCCGGGAGGGGTTGATGAAAAACTGTTTTTT
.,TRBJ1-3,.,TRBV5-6,CASSLTTGPGNTIYF,TGTGCCAGCAGCTTAACAACAGGGCCTGGAAACACCATATATTTT
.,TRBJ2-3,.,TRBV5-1,CASSSQGDTQYF,TGCGCCAGCAGCTCTCAGGGAGATACGCAGTATTTT
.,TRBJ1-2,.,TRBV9,CASSRDSLYGYTF,TGTGCCAGCTCGAGAGACAGCCTCTATGGCTACACCTTC
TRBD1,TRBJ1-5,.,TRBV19,CASRMDRNSNQPQHF,TGTGCCAGTAGGATGGACAGGAATAGCAATCAGCCCCAGCATTTT
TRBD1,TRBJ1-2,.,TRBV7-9,CASSSPGQGGRGYTF,TGTGCCAGCAGCTCTCCAGGACAGGGGGGGCGTGGCTACACCTTC
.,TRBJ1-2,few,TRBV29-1,CSVDVGGYPAYGYTF,TGCAGCGTTGATGTGGGGGGGTATCCCGCATATGGCTACACCTTC
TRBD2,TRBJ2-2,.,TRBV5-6,CASSRKTSGGSVGELFF,TGTGCCAGCAGCAGGAAGACTAGCGGGGGGTCGGTCGGGGAGCTGTTTTTT
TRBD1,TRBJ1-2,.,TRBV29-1,CSINRGTYGYTF,TGCAGTATTAACAGGGGGACCTATGGCTACACCTTC
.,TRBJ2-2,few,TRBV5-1,CASRLSPSVNTGELFF,TGCGCCAGCAGATTATCCCCCAGCGTGAACACCGGGGAGCTGTTTTTT
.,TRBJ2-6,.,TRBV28,CASAGSDSGANVLTF,TGTGCCAGCGCGGGCTCAGACTCTGGGGCCAACGTCCTGACTTTC
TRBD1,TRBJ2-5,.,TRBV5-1,CASRLTPGQGAGETQYF,TGCGCCAGCAGGTTGACCCCGGGACAGGGGGCCGGGGAGACCCAGTACTTC
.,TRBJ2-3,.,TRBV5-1,CASSLGGTDTQYF,TGCGCCAGCAGCTTGGGGGGCACAGATACGCAGTATTTT
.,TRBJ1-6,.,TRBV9,CASSPGGGLFSPLHF,TGTGCCAGCAGCCCCGGGGGGGGGCTTTTTTCACCCCTCCACTTT
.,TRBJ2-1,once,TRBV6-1,CVSSGGLGGYEQFF,TGTGTCAGCAGTGGGGGCCTGGGGGGATATGAGCAGTTCTTC
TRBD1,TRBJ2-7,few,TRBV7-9,CASSGTGQGAYEQYF,TGTGCCAGCAGCGGGACAGGGCAGGGTGCCTACGAGCAGTACTTC
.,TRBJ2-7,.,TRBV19,CASSITGGGEQYF,TGTGCCAGTAGTATCACCGGGGGTGGTGAGCAGTACTTC
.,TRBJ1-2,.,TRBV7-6,CASSHRYGGGYTF,TGTGCCAGCAGTCACCGGTACGGGGGCGGCTACACCTTC
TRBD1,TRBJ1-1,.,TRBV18,CASSQRMTGVGSEAFF,TGTGCCAGCTCACAAAGGATGACAGGGGTGGGTTCTGAAGCTTTCTTT
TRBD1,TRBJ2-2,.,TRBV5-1,CASSPPGQDTGELFF,TGCGCCAGCAGCCCACCGGGACAGGACACCGGGGAGCTGTTTTTT
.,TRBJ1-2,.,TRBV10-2,CASSDLSRYTF,TGCGCCAGCAGTGACCTGTCTCGCTACACCTTC
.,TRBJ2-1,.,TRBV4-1,CASSPDLDEQFF,TGCGCCAGCAGCCCCGATTTAGATGAGCAGTTCTTC
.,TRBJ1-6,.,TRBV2,CASSEVGDNSPLHF,TGTGCCAGCAGTGAAGTAGGGGATAATTCACCCCTCCACTTT
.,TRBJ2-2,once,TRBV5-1,CASSWGAGMNTGELFF,TGCGCCAGCAGCTGGGGGGCAGGGATGAACACCGGGGAGCTGTTTTTT
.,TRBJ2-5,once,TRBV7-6,CASSHTETLGETQYF,TGTGCCAGCAGTCACACGGAGACGTTAGGGGAGACCCAGTACTTC
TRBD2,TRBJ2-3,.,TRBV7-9,CASSSGTSGGVYTDTQYF,TGTGCCAGCAGCTCAGGGACTAGCGGGGGAGTATACACAGATACGCAGTATTTT
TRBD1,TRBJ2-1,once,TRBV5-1,CASSTGTGIPEQFF,TGCGCCAGCAGTACCGGGACAGGGATACCCGAGCAGTTCTTC
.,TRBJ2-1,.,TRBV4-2,CASSQEGTATRNEQFF,TGTGCCAGCAGCCAAGAGGGTACAGCCACCAGGAATGAGCAGTTCTTC
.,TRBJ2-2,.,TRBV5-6,CASSLGTGYSLAGELFF,TGTGCCAGCAGCTTAGGTACAGGCTATTCTCTGGCCGGGGAGCTGTTTTTT
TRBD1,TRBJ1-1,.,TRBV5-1,CASSRGSTGDTEAFF,TGCGCCAGCAGCCGCGGCTCTACAGGGGACACTGAAGCTTTCTTT
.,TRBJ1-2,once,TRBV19,CASVPGSLSSSYTF,TGTGCCAGTGTTCCCGGCAGCCTGAGTTCGAGCTACACCTTC
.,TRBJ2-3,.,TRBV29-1,CSVEGGGASDTQYF,TGCAGCGTTGAAGGTGGGGGTGCCTCAGATACGCAGTATTTT
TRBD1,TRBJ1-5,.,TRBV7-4,CASSECPSRDRGLYSNQPQHF,TGTGCCAGCAGTGAATGCCCATCCCGGGACAGGGGGCTTTATAGCAATCAGCCCCAGCATTTT
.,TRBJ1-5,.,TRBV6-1,CASSELLDGQGWPQHF,TGTGCCAGCAGTGAACTCCTAGACGGCCAGGGGTGGCCCCAGCATTTT